In this sample, the clone carrying this TCR beta chain turned up many times. This record comes from a study of T-cell reconstitution after alpha-beta-depleted transplantation in children. The CDR3 is made up of 13 amino acids. Germline CDR1 and CDR2: SGHAT and FQNNGV. Between the trimmed V and J ends, which lost 4 bases and 3 bases, there was a span of 10 bases. Preparing the TCRbeta library involved the use of unique molecular identifiers. TCRdb passed the PCR reads through MiXCR, listing each CDR3 protein once. The sample has some 250,000 distinct CDR3 sequences; 12% are singletons. The specimen comprised PBMCs from the stem cell graft donor, sampled from the stem cell graft. The chain has TRBV11-2 and TRBJ2-7, with D hard to call. This clonotype was sampled from a human donor who donated a stem cell graft to a child with acute lymphoblastic leukemia. DNA of the CDR3: TGTGCCAGCAGCTCCTTCAACAGCTACGAGCAGTACTTC. Translating it yields CASSSFNSYEQYF.